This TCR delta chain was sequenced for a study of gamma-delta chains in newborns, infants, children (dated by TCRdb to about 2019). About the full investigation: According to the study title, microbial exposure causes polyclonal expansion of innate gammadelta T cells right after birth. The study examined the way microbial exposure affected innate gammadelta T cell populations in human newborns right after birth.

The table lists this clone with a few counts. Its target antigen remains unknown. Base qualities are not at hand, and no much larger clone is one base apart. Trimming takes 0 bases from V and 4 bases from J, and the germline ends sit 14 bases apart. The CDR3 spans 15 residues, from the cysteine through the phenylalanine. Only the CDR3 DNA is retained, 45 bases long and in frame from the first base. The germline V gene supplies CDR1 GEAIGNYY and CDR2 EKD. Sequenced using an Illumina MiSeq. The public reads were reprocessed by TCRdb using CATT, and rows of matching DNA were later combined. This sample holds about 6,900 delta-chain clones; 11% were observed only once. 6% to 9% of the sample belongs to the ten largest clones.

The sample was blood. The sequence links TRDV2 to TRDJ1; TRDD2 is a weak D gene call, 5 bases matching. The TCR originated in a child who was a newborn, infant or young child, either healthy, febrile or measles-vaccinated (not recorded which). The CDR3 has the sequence CACDTLGTLHDKLIF. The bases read TGTGCCTGTGACACCTTGGGAACCCTTCACGATAAACTCATCTTT.